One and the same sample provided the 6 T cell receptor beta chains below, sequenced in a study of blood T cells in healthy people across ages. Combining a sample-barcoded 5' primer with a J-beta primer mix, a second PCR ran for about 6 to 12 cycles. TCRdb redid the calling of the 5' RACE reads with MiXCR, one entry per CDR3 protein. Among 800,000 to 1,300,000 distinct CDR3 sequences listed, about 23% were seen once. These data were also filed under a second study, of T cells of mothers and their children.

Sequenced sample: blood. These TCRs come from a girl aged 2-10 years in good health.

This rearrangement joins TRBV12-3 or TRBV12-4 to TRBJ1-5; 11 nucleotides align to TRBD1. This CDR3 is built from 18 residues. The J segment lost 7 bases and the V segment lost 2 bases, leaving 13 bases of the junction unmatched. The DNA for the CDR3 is TGTGCCAGCAGTTTATGGGGACAGGGGGGACCCTTGGACCAGCCCCAGCATTTT. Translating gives CASSLWGQGGPLDQPQHF.

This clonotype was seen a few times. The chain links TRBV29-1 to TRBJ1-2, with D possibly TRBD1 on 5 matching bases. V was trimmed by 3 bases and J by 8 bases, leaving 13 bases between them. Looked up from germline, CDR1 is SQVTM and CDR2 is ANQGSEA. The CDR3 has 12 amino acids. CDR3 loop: CSVEVGTGGYTF. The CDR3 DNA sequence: TGCAGCGTTGAGGTGGGGACGGGAGGCTACACCTTC.

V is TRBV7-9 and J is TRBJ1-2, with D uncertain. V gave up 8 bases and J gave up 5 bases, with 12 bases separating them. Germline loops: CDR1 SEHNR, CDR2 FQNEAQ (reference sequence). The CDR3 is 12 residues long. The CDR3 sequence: CASPDGIYGYTF. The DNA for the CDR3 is TGTGCCAGCCCGGACGGAATTTATGGCTACACCTTC.

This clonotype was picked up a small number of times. The CDR3 reads CASSPTSGLAAGSNEQFF. DNA of the CDR3: TGTGCCAGCAGCCCAACCTCGGGACTAGCGGCCGGAAGTAATGAGCAGTTCTTC. J is TRBJ2-5 and V is TRBV28, with TRBD2 identical over 11 bases. The J call is doubtful: the DNA matches TRBJ2-1 better. CDR3 length equals 18 residues. CDR1 and CDR2 from the germline V gene are MDHEN and SYDVKM.

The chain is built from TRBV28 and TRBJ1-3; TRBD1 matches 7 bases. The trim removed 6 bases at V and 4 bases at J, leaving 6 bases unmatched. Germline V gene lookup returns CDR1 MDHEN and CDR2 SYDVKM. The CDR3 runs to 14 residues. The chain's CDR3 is CASRTTGFGNTIYF. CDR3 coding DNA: TGTGCCAGCAGGACGACAGGGTTCGGAAACACCATATATTTT. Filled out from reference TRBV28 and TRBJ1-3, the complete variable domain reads DVKVTQSSRYLVKRTGEKVFLECVQDMDHENMFWYRQDPGLGLRLIYFSYDVKMKEKGDIPEGYSVSREKKERFSLILESASTNQTSMYLCASRTTGFGNTIYFGEGSWLTVV.

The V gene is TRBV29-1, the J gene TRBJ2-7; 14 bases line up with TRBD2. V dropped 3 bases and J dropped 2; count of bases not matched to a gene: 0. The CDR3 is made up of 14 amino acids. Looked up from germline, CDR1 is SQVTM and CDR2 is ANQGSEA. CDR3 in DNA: TGCAGCGTTGAGACTAGCGGGAGGGCCTACGAGCAGTACTTC. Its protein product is CSVETSGRAYEQYF.